This TCR beta chain comes out of a study of blood T cell repertoires in COVID-19. The protocol was immunoSEQ multiplex PCR, while the TCRdb copy is restricted to in-frame clones and leaves out a portion. The repertoire holds 300,000 or so clones, 90% seen once, with around 2.7% in the top ten. This clonotype was obtained from a man between 60 and 70 years old who had recovered from COVID-19. Sequences were obtained from PBMCs or T cells enriched from blood (not recorded which).

The CDR3 region has the DNA TGTGCCAGTAGCACCGCGGGAGGAACTTCCTACGAGCAGTACTTC. It specifies CASSTAGGTSYEQYF. The V gene is TRBV19, the J gene TRBJ2-7; 8 bases line up with TRBD2. This CDR3 has 15 amino acids. V gave up 6 bases and J gave up 1 base; unmatched junction bases: 8. Germline lookup yields CDR1 LNHDA and CDR2 SQIVND (reference sequence).